These 30 T cell receptor beta chains came from one sample sequenced in a study of shared clonotypes between healthy human individuals (dated by TCRdb to 2020 to 2021). For the CD8 naive samples, CD45RO-negative cells were positively selected for CCR7, yielding a CD45RA+CCR7+ population from which TemRA cells were excluded. The library was prepared using the immunoSEQ multiplex PCR assay. TCRdb retrieved this table from immuneACCESS and kept in-frame rearrangements only. Not all clones are present; in checked studies, unresolved V genes account for under half, and no reason is known for the remainder. In this sample the table shows around 1.9 million clones, over 85% of which occur a single time. The ten biggest clones cover more than 1.5% of the sample. The sample was naive CD8+ T cells from PBMCs. The cell subset or site tag for this specimen amounts to: CD45RA+CCR7+. These receptors were collected from a man between 18 and 35 years old in good health. Some clones in this sample may be carry-over from other donors' samples.

The V and J genes are TRBV27 and TRBJ1-1; D not resolved. Trimming removed 6 bases from V and 4 bases from J, with 15 bases in between. CDR1 and CDR2 from the germline V gene are MNHEY and SMNVEV (reference sequence). CDR3 length: 14 residues. The CDR3 region is CASSLGPKPTEAFF. CDR3 in DNA: TGTGCCAGCAGCCTCGGACCGAAGCCCACTGAAGCTTTCTTT.

The rearrangement joins TRBV27 to TRBJ2-7; 8 bases align to TRBD1. Germline CDR1 MNHEY, CDR2 SMNVEV (reference sequence). Unmatched junction bases numbered 5, after V lost 4 bases and J lost 0 bases. This CDR3 has 15 residues. In nucleotides, the CDR3 is TGTGCCAGCAGTTCCCGACAGGGGAGCTCCTACGAGCAGTACTTC. Protein product: CASSSRQGSSYEQYF.

The genes are TRBV27 and TRBJ2-3; D ambiguous. The CDR3 sequence is 15 residues long. The germline V gene has CDR1 MNHEY and CDR2 SMNVEV (reference sequence). The V end was cut by 0 bases, the J end by 3 bases, with 10 bases between. CDR3 residues: CASSLSVVRTDTQYF. As DNA, the CDR3 is TGTGCCAGCAGTTTATCGGTTGTGAGGACAGATACGCAGTATTTT.

This chain joins TRBV5-6 and TRBJ1-2; D might be TRBD1 (5 bases). V was cut by 4 bases and J by 4 bases, with 17 bases left in between. This CDR3 comprises 15 residues. CDR1 is SGHDT, CDR2 YYEEEE, per germline. The CDR3 region has the DNA TGTGCCAGCAGCCCGGATCCAGGGTCCACCTATGGCTACACCTTC. Encoded protein: CASSPDPGSTYGYTF.

CDR3 DNA sequence: TGTGCCAGCAGCTTTGACAGGGGGCTAGGAAACACCATATATTTT. Protein product: CASSFDRGLGNTIYF. The chain employs TRBV5-4 and TRBJ1-3; 10 bases are shared with TRBD1. V lost 2 bases, J lost 4 bases, and 3 bases stayed unmatched. This CDR3 has 15 amino acids. The germline gives CDR1 SGHNT, CDR2 YYREEE (reference sequence).

The V call is TRBV7-6, the J call TRBJ2-7, with TRBD2 matching over 9 bases. The CDR3 has 16 residues. Germline V gene sequence: CDR1 SGHVS, CDR2 FNYEAQ. J was trimmed by 0 bases and V by 3 bases; bases with no gene match: 6. The chain's CDR3 is CASSLDSSGNSYEQYF. The CDR3 DNA sequence: TGTGCCAGCAGCTTGGATTCTAGCGGGAACTCCTACGAGCAGTACTTC.

This chain connects TRBV9 to TRBJ2-7; D not resolved. V was cut by 1 base and J by 5 bases, with 13 bases left in between. CDR3 length: 14 amino acids. The germline gives CDR1 SGDLS, CDR2 YYNGEE. CDR3 bases: TGTGCCAGCAGCGTACTAGGTCTGGTCGACGAGCAGTACTTC. Encoded protein: CASSVLGLVDEQYF.

The CDR3 here is CASSGGTGPQSAFF. CDR3 coding DNA: TGCGCCAGCAGCGGAGGGACAGGGCCTCAGTCAGCTTTCTTT. The rearrangement uses TRBV5-1 and TRBJ1-1; TRBD1 agrees at 9 bases. V lost 4 bases to trimming and J lost 10 bases; unmatched junction nucleotides: 11. The CDR3 is made up of 14 amino acids. Germline CDR1 SGHRS, CDR2 YFSETQ.

V gene TRBV5-4 combines with J gene TRBJ2-7; the D gene is possibly TRBD1 (5 bases). CDR3 size: 14 residues. CDR1 is SGHNT, CDR2 YYREEE, per germline (reference sequence). The ends were cut back, 4 bases at V and 5 bases at J, with 16 bases in the middle. DNA for the CDR3: TGTGCCAGCAGCCCGACACCAGGGTACCACGAGCAGTACTTC. Translating it yields CASSPTPGYHEQYF.

The rearrangement joins TRBV6-4 to TRBJ1-2, with a tentative D call TRBD1 (5 bases). The CDR3 has 15 amino acids. Trimming removed 11 bases from V and 4 bases from J, with 23 bases in between. Germline V CDR1 and CDR2: MRHNA, SNTAGT. The CDR3 DNA reads as TGTGCCGGACGGGACCGGGCGCGGTGGGGCTATGGCTACACCTTC. The encoded protein is CAGRDRARWGYGYTF.

V and J are TRBV19 and TRBJ2-2, with TRBD2 matching over 9 bases. The V and J ends lost 5 bases and 8 bases, in that order; junction bases with no gene match: 12. The CDR3 is 16 residues long. CDR1 and CDR2 (germline): LNHDA, SQIVND (reference sequence). CDR3 protein: CASSPLGLAGRGELFF. As DNA, the CDR3 is TGTGCCAGTAGTCCCCTGGGACTAGCCGGAAGGGGGGAGCTGTTTTTT.

The V call is TRBV2, the J call TRBJ2-5; TRBD1 matches at 9 bases. V lost 6 bases to trimming and J lost 5 bases; unmatched junction nucleotides: 13. Germline CDR1 reads SNHLY; CDR2 reads FYNNEI. The CDR3 spans 16 residues. The CDR3 sequence: CASSLEQGAVRETQYF. The CDR3 DNA follows: TGTGCCAGCAGCCTCGAACAGGGGGCGGTCCGTGAGACCCAGTACTTC.

The chain combines TRBV9 with TRBJ2-2, with TRBD1 identical over 10 bases. The CDR3 runs 15 residues. Germline CDR1 reads SGDLS; CDR2 reads YYNGEE. V was clipped by 3 bases and J by 4 bases; unmatched bases: 3. CDR3 sequence: CASSARTGGTGELFF. The DNA of the CDR3 is TGTGCCAGCAGCGCGAGGACAGGGGGCACCGGGGAGCTGTTTTTT.

The rearrangement uses TRBV7-3 and TRBJ1-1; TRBD1 agrees at 10 bases. Losses at the gene ends were 5 bases for V and 5 bases for J; bases not matched to a gene: 8. CDR1 and CDR2 (germline): SGHTA, FQGTGA. This CDR3 has 15 residues. The CDR3: CASSPTPGQGTEAFF. CDR3 in DNA: TGTGCCAGCAGCCCCACTCCGGGACAGGGGACTGAAGCTTTCTTT.

This rearrangement joins TRBV4-3 to TRBJ2-7, with D possibly being TRBD1 (6 bases). Germline CDR1 is LGHNA and CDR2 is YSLEER. Trimming shortened V by 1 base and J by 0 bases, and 13 bases separated the two germline ends. This CDR3 has 16 amino acids. CDR3 loop: CASSQATTGYSYEQYF. The CDR3 coding sequence is TGCGCCAGCAGCCAAGCAACGACAGGCTACTCCTACGAGCAGTACTTC.

The chain joins TRBV5-8 to TRBJ1-1, with D unclear. Trimming removed 6 bases at V and 11 bases at J, with 20 bases between. This CDR3 contains 13 residues. Germline-derived CDR1 and CDR2 are SGHTS and YDEGEE. The CDR3 DNA is TGTGCCAGCACCTTAAGACCGGGCAGCGATGCTTTCTTT. It translates to CASTLRPGSDAFF.

This chain joins TRBV6-5 and TRBJ1-3; no definite D call. CDR1 and CDR2 (germline): MNHEY, SVGAGI. The CDR3 has 15 amino acids. Trimming took off 5 bases at V and 2 bases at J, with 13 bases between the two ends. CDR3 DNA: TGTGCCAGCAGTCCCTCAGCCGAAGCTGGAAACACCATATATTTT. Protein sequence: CASSPSAEAGNTIYF.

Remarks on this clone: This sample also contains other DNA sequences that code for the same CDR3. The genes are TRBV27 and TRBJ2-7; no reliable D call. Trimming removed 4 bases at V and 4 bases at J, with 8 bases between. This CDR3 is built from 12 residues. CDR1 and CDR2 from the germline V gene are MNHEY and SMNVEV (reference sequence). The CDR3 coding sequence is TGTGCCAGCAGTTCAACAGCATACGAGCAGTACTTC. It specifies CASSSTAYEQYF.

The CDR3 spells CASSERRQPYNEQFF. CDR3 DNA: TGTGCCAGCAGTGAGCGGCGCCAGCCCTACAATGAGCAGTTCTTC. The rearrangement links TRBV6-1 to TRBJ2-1; D not certain. V was clipped by 3 bases and J by 2 bases, with 11 bases between them. CDR1 is MNHNS and CDR2 is SASEGT in the germline V gene. The CDR3 spans 15 residues.

Of note for this clone: Other nucleotide sequences from this sample produce the same CDR3. This chain joins TRBV7-9 and TRBJ2-5; TRBD1 aligns across 7 bases. V lost 6 bases and J lost 3; bases outside the gene matches: 7. Germline V gene data show CDR1 as SEHNR and CDR2 as FQNEAQ (reference sequence). This CDR3 has 14 amino acids. The CDR3 reads CASSPRTGEETQYF. In DNA, the CDR3 is TGTGCCAGCAGTCCGCGGACAGGCGAAGAGACCCAGTACTTC. Combining the CDR3 with reference TRBV7-9 and TRBJ2-5 gives the whole variable domain DTGVSQNPRHKITKRGQNVTFRCDPISEHNRLYWYRQTLGQGPEFLTYFQNEAQLEKSRLLSDRFSAERPKGSFSTLEIQRTEQGDSAMYLCASSPRTGEETQYFGPGTRLLVL.

CDR3 nucleotide sequence: TGTGCCAGCAGTTCAACGACAGGGGGGACCTATGGCTACACCTTC. It specifies CASSSTTGGTYGYTF. The genes are TRBV6-5 and TRBJ1-2; TRBD1 agrees at 9 bases. This CDR3 has 15 residues. The germline V gene encodes CDR1 MNHEY and CDR2 SVGAGI. The V segment lost 4 bases and the J segment 4 bases; nucleotides outside the gene matches: 7.

This clone was seen a handful of times. This chain joins TRBV2 and TRBJ1-3; D uncertain. The CDR3 is 15 residues long. Germline V gene data show CDR1 as SNHLY and CDR2 as FYNNEI. Deletions cut 1 base from V and 2 bases from J, with 9 bases between. This CDR3 reads CASSEDLGTGNTIYF. The CDR3 DNA reads as TGTGCCAGCAGTGAAGATCTGGGAACTGGAAACACCATATATTTT.

This chain uses TRBV29-1 with TRBJ2-7, with 7 bases identical to TRBD1. The V segment lost 6 bases and the J segment 2 bases; nucleotides outside the gene matches: 10. Germline assignment: CDR1 SQVTM and CDR2 ANQGSEA. This CDR3 spans 14 amino acids. In DNA, the CDR3 is TGCAGCGTCCAAGGGGGCAGAACCACCTACGAGCAGTACTTC. Translated: CSVQGGRTTYEQYF.

The J gene is TRBJ2-5, the V gene TRBV12-5; 7 nucleotides agree with TRBD2. This CDR3 spans 17 amino acids. V shed 7 bases and J 1 base; nucleotides not matched to a gene: 15. Germline V CDR1 and CDR2: LGHNT, FRNRAP. For the CDR3, the DNA is TGTGCTAGTGCCACATCATGGACGGGAGGAAGCCAAGAGACCCAGTACTTC. This gives the protein CASATSWTGGSQETQYF.

This chain joins TRBV10-2 and TRBJ1-4, with a tentative D call TRBD1 (6 bases). The CDR3 spans 16 residues. V lost 3 bases and J lost 5, with 16 bases in between. Germline assignment: CDR1 WSHSY and CDR2 SAAADI. The CDR3 here is CASSDPGGSMNEKLFF. The DNA of the CDR3 is TGCGCCAGCAGTGACCCTGGGGGCAGTATGAATGAAAAACTGTTTTTT.

CDR3 DNA sequence: TGTGCCAGCAGCTTAGCCGCCTACGGGTACAATGAGCAGTTCTTC. This gives the protein CASSLAAYGYNEQFF. This rearrangement joins TRBV7-9 to TRBJ2-1; D not resolved. This CDR3 comprises 15 residues. V was trimmed by 0 bases and J by 4 bases, leaving 10 bases between them. The germline V gene has CDR1 SEHNR and CDR2 FQNEAQ (reference sequence).

The rearrangement uses TRBV7-2 and TRBJ1-5, with 9 positions matching TRBD1. The CDR3 sequence is 15 residues long. V lost 5 bases to trimming and J lost 7 bases; unmatched junction nucleotides: 9. Germline V lookup: CDR1 SGHTA, CDR2 FQGNSA. CDR3 loop: CASSLTGGARQPQHF. The CDR3 DNA is TGTGCCAGCAGCCTTACAGGGGGCGCGCGGCAGCCCCAGCATTTT.

This chain joins TRBV15 and TRBJ2-5; TRBD2 agrees at 8 bases. Germline V gene data show CDR1 as LNHNV and CDR2 as YYDKDF (reference sequence). The CDR3 length is 15 residues. J was trimmed by 5 bases and V by 7 bases; bases with no gene match: 12. CDR3: CATKSTSGYVETQYF. The CDR3 region has the DNA TGTGCCACCAAATCAACTAGCGGCTACGTGGAGACCCAGTACTTC.

The chain joins TRBV19 to TRBJ2-1; D ambiguous. Germline CDR1 and CDR2: LNHDA and SQIVND (reference sequence). Deletions cut 10 bases from V and 7 bases from J, with 17 bases between. This CDR3 is 13 amino acids long. The CDR3 spells CATERVPGNEQFF. The CDR3 DNA sequence: TGTGCCACGGAGCGAGTCCCCGGGAATGAGCAGTTCTTC.

The rearrangement joins TRBV7-6 to TRBJ2-1, with 8 bases aligning to TRBD1. This CDR3 contains 18 residues. Germline V CDR1 and CDR2: SGHVS, FNYEAQ. V was clipped by 3 bases and J by 0 bases; unmatched bases: 10. CDR3 in amino acids: CASSFGQGATSSYNEQFF. CDR3 in DNA: TGTGCCAGCAGCTTTGGACAGGGAGCCACGAGCTCCTACAATGAGCAGTTCTTC.